These T cell receptor beta chains were read from a single sample in a study of blood T cell repertoires in COVID-19. TCRdb's copy holds only in-frame clones and misses some; the assay was immunoSEQ multiplex PCR. In the table there are 150,000 to 180,000 clones, around 85% of which are singletons. Sequencing used peripheral blood. These receptor sequences come from a woman aged 55-69 years with acute or convalescent COVID-19. The CDR3 runs from the conserved cysteine through the conserved F or W. The D gene is left open where the match is weak. A clone size is listed for some rows: how often the clone was seen (once, few, many), or a class if it is expanded.

d_call clone_size j_call v_call cdr3_length cdr3_aa cdr3_nt
- - TRBJ1-1 TRBV18 14 CASSPGAMNTEAFF TGTGCCAGCTCACCAGGGGCCATGAACACTGAAGCTTTCTTT
TRBD1 once TRBJ1-2 TRBV7-3 15 CASSLTSGTAYGYTF TGTGCCAGCAGCTTAACTAGCGGGACAGCCTATGGCTACACCTTC
- - TRBJ2-2 TRBV19 15 CASNIGAPNTGELFF TGTGCCAGTAATATCGGAGCACCAAACACCGGGGAGCTGTTTTTT
TRBD1 - TRBJ1-2 TRBV28 12 CASKQGSYGYTF TGTGCCAGCAAACAGGGGAGCTATGGCTACACCTTC
- once TRBJ1-2 TRBV6-1 14 CASSEDGGFYGYTF TGTGCCAGCAGTGAAGACGGGGGTTTCTATGGCTACACCTTC
TRBD2 - TRBJ2-2 TRBV18 19 CASSPPGLAGGVNTGELFF TGTGCCAGCTCACCACCCGGACTAGCGGGGGGCGTGAACACCGGGGAGCTGTTTTTT
- - TRBJ1-1 TRBV3-1/TRBV3-2 14 CASSQDTGGTEAFF TGTGCCAGCAGCCAAGATACGGGGGGCACTGAAGCTTTCTTT
TRBD1 - TRBJ1-1 TRBV19 14 CASRDRGRWTEAFF TGTGCCAGTAGGGACAGGGGTAGGTGGACTGAAGCTTTCTTT
- - TRBJ1-2 TRBV5-1 13 CASSFYRSDGYTF TGCGCCAGCAGCTTCTACAGGAGTGATGGCTACACCTTC
TRBD2 - TRBJ2-7 TRBV29-1 15 CSVATSGGTFYEQYF TGCAGCGTGGCGACTAGCGGGGGAACCTTCTACGAGCAGTACTTC
TRBD1 - TRBJ1-5 TRBV10-3 13 CAISGTGDQPQHF TGTGCCATCAGTGGGACAGGGGATCAGCCCCAGCATTTT
- - TRBJ2-2 TRBV5-1 15 CASRRGGAGTGELFF TGCGCCAGCAGACGAGGAGGAGCAGGCACCGGGGAGCTGTTTTTT
- - TRBJ2-5 TRBV7-6 15 CASSRDQGYQETQYF TGTGCCAGCAGCCGGGATCAGGGGTACCAAGAGACCCAGTACTTC
TRBD1 few TRBJ1-1 TRBV19 13 CASRIGGRGQAFF TGTGCCAGTAGGATTGGCGGGAGGGGGCAAGCTTTCTTT
TRBD1 - TRBJ1-1 TRBV5-1 15 CASSWAGTVGTEAFF TGCGCCAGCAGCTGGGCCGGGACAGTGGGGACTGAAGCTTTCTTT
- - TRBJ1-6 TRBV5-6 16 CASSLGAGGRNSPLHF TGTGCCAGCAGCTTGGGCGCGGGGGGCCGCAATTCACCCCTCCACTTT
- - TRBJ2-2 TRBV4-1 16 CASSQGVATIGGELFF TGCGCCAGCAGCCAAGGAGTAGCGACAATTGGGGGGGAGCTGTTTTTT
- few TRBJ1-1 TRBV3-1/TRBV3-2 14 CASSQVGQNTEAFF TGTGCCAGCAGCCAAGTTGGCCAGAACACTGAAGCTTTCTTT
TRBD1 - TRBJ2-5 TRBV6-5 14 CASSTGQMQETQYF TGTGCCAGCAGTACGGGACAGATGCAAGAGACCCAGTACTTC
- - TRBJ2-3 TRBV6-2/TRBV6-3 12 CASSSQSDTQYF TGTGCCAGCAGTTCACAGTCAGATACGCAGTATTTT
TRBD2 - TRBJ2-1 TRBV7-3 15 CASSGRASGYNEQFF TGTGCCAGCAGCGGTCGGGCTAGCGGGTACAATGAGCAGTTCTTC
- - TRBJ1-2 TRBV2 13 CASSARDNYGYTF TGTGCCAGCAGTGCCAGGGATAACTATGGCTACACCTTC
TRBD1 - TRBJ2-7 TRBV5-1 15 CASSLVGQGAREQYF TGCGCCAGCAGCTTGGTTGGCCAGGGGGCGAGAGAGCAGTACTTC
TRBD2 - TRBJ2-7 TRBV2 17 CASSVTSGGRDPYEQYF TGTGCCAGCAGTGTAACTAGCGGGGGGAGGGATCCCTACGAGCAGTACTTC
TRBD1 few TRBJ1-5 TRBV5-8 14 CASSLGTANQPQHF TGTGCCAGCAGCCTTGGGACAGCAAATCAGCCCCAGCATTTT
TRBD1 - TRBJ2-2 TRBV2 15 CASSGDRGPTGELFF TGTGCCAGCAGTGGGGACAGGGGTCCCACCGGGGAGCTGTTTTTT
- - TRBJ1-4 TRBV9 18 CASSPWGRVIATNEKLFF TGTGCCAGCAGCCCCTGGGGCAGGGTGATTGCAACTAATGAAAAACTGTTTTTT
- - TRBJ1-3 TRBV4-1 17 CASSQESRARSGNTIYF TGCGCCAGCAGCCAAGAATCAAGAGCTCGCTCTGGAAACACCATATATTTT
TRBD1 - TRBJ1-4 TRBV3-1/TRBV3-2 16 CASSIQGTATNEKLFF TGTGCCAGCAGCATACAGGGGACGGCAACTAATGAAAAACTGTTTTTT
- - TRBJ1-3 TRBV5-1 16 CASSLGLPGWGNTIYF TGCGCCAGCAGCTTGGGTCTTCCGGGATGGGGAAACACCATATATTTT
- - TRBJ1-5 TRBV9 13 CASSVAGNQPQHF TGTGCCAGCAGCGTAGCAGGCAATCAGCCCCAGCATTTT
TRBD1 - TRBJ2-2 TRBV5-1 16 CASSLVQGVNGGELFF TGCGCCAGCAGCTTGGTTCAGGGGGTGAATGGCGGGGAGCTGTTTTTT
TRBD1 - TRBJ1-1 TRBV6-1 16 CASSGDRRVVNTEAFF TGTGCCAGCAGTGGGGACAGGAGAGTTGTGAACACTGAAGCTTTCTTT
TRBD2 - TRBJ2-3 TRBV6-5 15 CASRALAGGTDTQYF TGTGCCAGCAGGGCACTAGCGGGGGGCACAGATACGCAGTATTTT
- - TRBJ2-3 TRBV21-1 15 CASSNRDRRTDTQYF TGTGCCAGCAGCAACCGGGACAGAAGAACAGATACGCAGTATTTT
TRBD2 few TRBJ2-1 TRBV27 16 CASSLSGRGAYNEQFF TGTGCCAGCAGTTTATCCGGGCGGGGGGCCTACAATGAGCAGTTCTTC
TRBD1 few TRBJ1-5 TRBV28 14 CASSLRTGYQPQHF TGTGCCAGCAGTTTGCGGACAGGGTACCAGCCCCAGCATTTT
TRBD1 - TRBJ1-4 TRBV6-5 15 CASRRTGGQGEKLFF TGTGCCAGCAGACGCACAGGGGGACAGGGGGAAAAACTGTTTTTT
- - TRBJ1-3 TRBV5-1 12 CASSPQGDTIYF TGCGCCAGCAGCCCCCAAGGAGACACCATATATTTT
- few TRBJ1-2 TRBV6-4 13 CASSVQGFYGYTF TGTGCCAGCAGTGTACAGGGCTTCTATGGCTACACCTTC
TRBD1 - TRBJ1-1 TRBV28 14 CASIRGDRGSEAFF TGTGCCAGCATCAGGGGGGACCGGGGGAGTGAAGCTTTCTTT
TRBD1 - TRBJ2-7 TRBV11-1 14 CASSSGQGTYEQYF TGTGCCAGCAGCTCGGGACAGGGGACCTACGAGCAGTACTTC
- - TRBJ2-5 TRBV3-1/TRBV3-2 12 CASSLAQETQYF TGTGCCAGCAGCCTAGCACAAGAGACCCAGTACTTC
- - TRBJ2-7 TRBV6-5 14 CASRGSAETYEQYF TGTGCCAGCAGGGGGAGCGCCGAAACCTACGAGCAGTACTTC
TRBD1 - TRBJ1-1 TRBV30 13 CAWRDRGVTEAFF TGTGCCTGGAGGGACAGGGGGGTCACTGAAGCTTTCTTT
TRBD2 - TRBJ2-1 TRBV7-8 17 CASSLRGVAQSHNEQFF TGTGCCAGCAGCCTACGGGGGGTCGCTCAATCCCACAATGAGCAGTTCTTC